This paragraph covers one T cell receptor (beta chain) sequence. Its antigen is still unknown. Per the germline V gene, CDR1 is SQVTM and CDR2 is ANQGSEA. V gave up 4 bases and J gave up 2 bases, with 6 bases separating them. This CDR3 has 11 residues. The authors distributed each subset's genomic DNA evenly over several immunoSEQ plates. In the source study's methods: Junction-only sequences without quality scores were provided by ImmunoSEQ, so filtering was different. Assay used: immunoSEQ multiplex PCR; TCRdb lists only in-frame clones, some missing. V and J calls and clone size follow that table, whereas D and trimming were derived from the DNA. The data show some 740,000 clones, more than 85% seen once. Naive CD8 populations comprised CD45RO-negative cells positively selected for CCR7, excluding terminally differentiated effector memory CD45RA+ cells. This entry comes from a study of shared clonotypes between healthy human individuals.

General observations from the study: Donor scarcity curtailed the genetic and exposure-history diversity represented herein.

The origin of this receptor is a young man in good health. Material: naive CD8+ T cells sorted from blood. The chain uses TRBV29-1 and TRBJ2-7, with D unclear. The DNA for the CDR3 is TGCAGCGTTGGGGCACCCTACGAGCAGTACTTC. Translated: CSVGAPYEQYF.